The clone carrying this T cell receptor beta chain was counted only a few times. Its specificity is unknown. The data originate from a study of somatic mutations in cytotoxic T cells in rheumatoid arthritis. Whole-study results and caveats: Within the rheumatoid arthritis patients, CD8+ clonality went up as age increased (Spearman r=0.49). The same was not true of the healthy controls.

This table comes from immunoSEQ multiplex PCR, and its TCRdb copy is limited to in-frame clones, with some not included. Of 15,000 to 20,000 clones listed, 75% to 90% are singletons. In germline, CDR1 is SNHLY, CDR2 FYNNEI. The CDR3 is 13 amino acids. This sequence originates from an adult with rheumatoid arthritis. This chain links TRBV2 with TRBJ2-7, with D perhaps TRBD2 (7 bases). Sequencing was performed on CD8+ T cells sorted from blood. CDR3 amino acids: CGGTGGVTYEQYF. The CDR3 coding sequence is TGTGGAGGGACGGGGGGCGTAACCTACGAGCAGTACTTC.